A single sample is the source of the 31 T cell receptor beta chains below, sequenced in a study of response to subunit inactivated influenza vaccine. TCRdb used MiXCR to reprocess the RT-PCR reads, holding one entry per CDR3 protein. This sample carries roughly 150,000 distinct CDR3 sequences, approximately 10% of them seen once, and the ten largest clones take roughly 12%. Source: non-naive T cells sorted from PBMCs, taken roughly 6 weeks after vaccination. The receptors originated from a man in his fifties who received an inactivated influenza vaccine.

This clonotype was seen more than once but under ten times. This chain uses TRBV25-1 with TRBJ2-3, with 9 bases that match TRBD1. The CDR3 runs 15 residues. Germline V gives CDR1 MGHDK, CDR2 SYGVNS. V was pared by 6 bases and J by 1 base, with 5 bases of the junction left unmatched. The CDR3: CASRGTGQRTDTQYF. CDR3 sequence (DNA): TGTGCCAGCAGGGGGACAGGGCAACGCACAGATACGCAGTATTTT.

This clonotype showed up just a few times. V usage is TRBV27 and J usage is TRBJ1-1, with D possibly TRBD1 on 6 matching bases. The germline V and J ends were trimmed by 2 bases and 2 bases, with 12 bases remaining between them. The CDR3 runs to 15 residues. The V gene's germline CDR1 is MNHEY and CDR2 SMNVEV (reference sequence). In DNA form, the CDR3 reads TGTGCCAGCAGTTTAGCCGGGACACCTAACACTGAAGCTTTCTTT. It encodes CASSLAGTPNTEAFF.

This clonotype came up a few times. CDR3: CASTLDRLGTGELFF. DNA for the CDR3: TGTGCCAGCACCCTCGACAGGCTAGGCACCGGGGAGCTGTTTTTT. This sequence joins TRBV12-3 or TRBV12-4 and TRBJ2-2, with a weak D call TRBD1 (6 bases). Trimming shortened V by 7 bases and J by 4 bases, and 16 bases separated the two germline ends. This CDR3 comprises 15 residues.

At least ten counts were recorded for this clonotype. The chain uses TRBV27 and TRBJ2-7, with 7 positions matching TRBD2. V was clipped by 3 bases and J by 3 bases; unmatched bases: 5. The length of the CDR3 is 14 residues. Per the germline V gene, CDR1 is MNHEY and CDR2 is SMNVEV (reference sequence). The CDR3, as DNA: TGTGCCAGCAGTTTTCCCGGGAGGATCTACGAGCAGTACTTC. Translating gives CASSFPGRIYEQYF.

This clonotype was counted ten times or more. V and J are TRBV24-1 and TRBJ2-2; TRBD2 might be the D (6 bases). Germline V gene sequence: CDR1 KGHDR, CDR2 SFDVKD. V dropped 7 bases and J dropped 1 base, with 6 bases sitting between them. The CDR3 extends over 13 amino acids. CDR3 coding DNA: TGTGCCACCAGGGAGGGGAACACCGGGGAGCTGTTTTTT. Residues: CATREGNTGELFF.

This clonotype was found a few times. J is TRBJ2-7 and V is TRBV10-2, with 7 bases lining up with TRBD2. Trimming removed 2 bases from V and 2 bases from J; junction bases left unmatched: 3. The CDR3 covers 14 residues. Germline lookup yields CDR1 WSHSY and CDR2 SAAADI. DNA for the CDR3: TGCGCCAGCAGTGAGGGGGGGGTTGCCTACGAGCAGTACTTC. It is translated as CASSEGGVAYEQYF.

This clonotype was detected only once. Its ends do not fully match the called genes, so a read error is possible. The V gene is TRBV5-6, the J gene TRBJ2-7; no definite D call. The germline V gene encodes CDR1 SGHDT and CDR2 YYEEEE. The CDR3 is 13 residues long. CDR3 bases: TGTGCCATCAGCTTCGGCCGGGCCTACGAGCAGTACTTC. Its translation: CAISFGRAYEQYF.

Many counts were recorded for this clonotype. The V and J genes are TRBV20-1 and TRBJ1-5; D remains unclear. The CDR3 length is 14 residues. Germline V lookup: CDR1 DFQATT, CDR2 SNEGSKA (reference sequence). V lost 0 bases and J 4 bases, leaving 10 bases between the germline ends. The CDR3: CSAREGIWNQPQHF. The DNA of the CDR3 is TGCAGTGCTAGAGAGGGGATTTGGAATCAGCCCCAGCATTTT.

This clonotype occurred many times. The chain joins TRBV10-3 to TRBJ2-6; D is uncertain. Germline V gene sequence: CDR1 ENHRY, CDR2 SYGVKD. The CDR3 is 16 amino acids. Trimming took off 4 bases at V and 1 base at J, with 11 bases between the two ends. The CDR3 DNA reads TGTGCCATCAGTGGACAAGTAGGGTCTGGGGCCAACGTCCTGACTTTC. This translates into CAISGQVGSGANVLTF.

This clonotype was seen repeatedly, ten times or more. This rearrangement joins TRBV12-3 or TRBV12-4 to TRBJ2-2; possibly TRBD1 for D (5 bases). V was cut by 2 bases and J by 4 bases, with 8 bases left in between. The CDR3 totals 14 residues. The CDR3: CASSLQGFTGELFF. For the CDR3, the DNA is TGTGCCAGCAGTTTACAGGGATTCACCGGGGAGCTGTTTTTT.

This chain links TRBV20-1 with TRBJ2-1, with 7 bases matching TRBD2. CDR3 length: 15 amino acids. Trimming at V came to 5 bases and at J to 0 bases, leaving 7 bases not matched to a gene. Germline V lookup: CDR1 DFQATT, CDR2 SNEGSKA (reference sequence). CDR3 nucleotide sequence: TGCAGTGCTGAGGGACTACACAGCTCCTACAATGAGCAGTTCTTC. This gives the protein CSAEGLHSSYNEQFF.

The chain uses TRBV2 and TRBJ2-1; 9 nucleotides line up with TRBD2. V shed 6 bases and J 7 bases; nucleotides not matched to a gene: 10. The CDR3 sequence is 15 residues long. CDR1 and CDR2 (germline): SNHLY, FYNNEI. The CDR3: CASSDSGGPTNEQFF. The DNA for the CDR3 is TGTGCCAGCAGCGATAGCGGGGGACCTACGAATGAGCAGTTCTTC.

This clonotype was seen a handful of times. V usage is TRBV13 and J usage is TRBJ2-7; tentatively, D is TRBD2 (5 bases). V was cut by 2 bases and J by 2 bases, with 13 bases left in between. Germline V lookup: CDR1 PRHDT, CDR2 FYEKMQ (reference sequence). The CDR3 has 15 amino acids. For the CDR3, the DNA is TGTGCCAGCAGCTTATCGTCTAGCCGACCCTACGAGCAGTACTTC. It translates to CASSLSSSRPYEQYF. The whole variable domain, filled in from reference TRBV13 and TRBJ2-7, reads AAGVIQSPRHLIKEKRETATLKCYPIPRHDTVYWYQQGPGQDPQFLISFYEKMQSDKGSIPDRFSAQQFSDYHSELNMSSLELGDSALYFCASSLSSSRPYEQYFGPGTRLTVT.

This clonotype was picked up many times. The chain is built from TRBV27 and TRBJ1-6, with D unresolved. From germline, CDR1 is MNHEY and CDR2 SMNVEV (reference sequence). The CDR3 sequence is 13 residues long. Trimming took off 6 bases at V and 7 bases at J, with 10 bases between the two ends. The CDR3: CASRGYGNSPLHF. Here the CDR3 DNA reads TGTGCCAGCAGGGGGTACGGGAATTCACCCCTCCACTTT.

This clonotype was seen a few times. The chain joins TRBV3-1 to TRBJ2-5, with 7 nucleotides matching TRBD1. Per the germline V gene, CDR1 is LGHDT and CDR2 is YNNKEL (reference sequence). With V trimmed by 0 bases and J by 5 bases, 9 bases remained unmatched. The CDR3 extends over 16 amino acids. CDR3 region: CASSQDWTRGMETQYF. The CDR3, as DNA: TGTGCCAGCAGCCAAGATTGGACCAGGGGGATGGAGACCCAGTACTTC.

The chain uses TRBV11-1 and TRBJ2-3, with 13 nucleotides matching TRBD2. V dropped 5 bases and J dropped 6; count of bases not matched to a gene: 2. From germline, CDR1 is SGHAT and CDR2 FQDESV (reference sequence). CDR3 size: 14 residues. CDR3 sequence reads: CASSGLAGADTQYF. The CDR3 nucleotides read TGTGCCAGCAGCGGACTAGCGGGGGCTGATACGCAGTATTTT.

The V and J genes are TRBV20-1 and TRBJ2-1; TRBD2 aligns across 13 bases. The germline CDR1 and CDR2 sequences are DFQATT and SNEGSKA (reference sequence). This CDR3 comprises 15 residues. Trimming cost V 4 bases and J 9 bases; bases outside gene matches: 9. CDR3 sequence reads: CSATGLAGDWGEQFF. In DNA form, the CDR3 reads TGCAGTGCTACCGGACTAGCGGGGGACTGGGGTGAGCAGTTCTTC.

The chain uses TRBV9 and TRBJ1-1; TRBD1 agrees at 7 bases. This CDR3 spans 13 amino acids. Germline V gene lookup returns CDR1 SGDLS and CDR2 YYNGEE. J gave up 7 bases and V 4 bases, and 7 bases lay outside the gene matches. CDR3 amino acids: CASSTGEYSEAFF. The CDR3 bases are TGTGCCAGCAGCACAGGGGAATATAGTGAAGCTTTCTTT.

This rearrangement joins TRBV7-2 to TRBJ1-2; D is possibly TRBD1 (6 bases). The CDR3 has 12 residues. The V gene lost 3 bases and the J gene lost 6 bases, with 8 bases spanning the gap. Germline V lookup: CDR1 SGHTA, CDR2 FQGNSA. The DNA for the CDR3 is TGTGCCAGCAGCTTGGACAGTAATGGCTACACCTTC. This sequence encodes CASSLDSNGYTF.

This clonotype appeared a few times. V gene TRBV11-2 combines with J gene TRBJ1-2; D is unresolved. V lost 4 bases and J 4 bases, leaving 7 bases between the germline ends. Per the germline V gene, CDR1 is SGHAT and CDR2 is FQNNGV. The CDR3 spans 12 residues. Here the CDR3 DNA reads TGTGCCAGCAGCTCGGAAAGCTATGGCTACACCTTC. Amino acids: CASSSESYGYTF. Complete variable domain (other parts from reference TRBV11-2 and TRBJ1-2): EAGVAQSPRYKIIEKRQSVAFWCNPISGHATLYWYQQILGQGPKLLIQFQNNGVVDDSQLPKDRFSAERLKGVDSTLKIQPAKLEDSAVYLCASSSESYGYTFGSGTRLTVV.

This clonotype was picked up many times. V is TRBV20-1 and J is TRBJ2-3; maybe TRBD2 (6 bases). V gave up 6 bases and J gave up 3 bases, with 16 bases separating them. This CDR3 has 14 amino acids. Germline V lookup: CDR1 DFQATT, CDR2 SNEGSKA (reference sequence). CDR3: CSATSPAGTDTQYF. For the CDR3, the DNA is TGCAGTGCGACCTCCCCAGCGGGTACAGATACGCAGTATTTT.

This clonotype was recorded at least ten times. The chain couples TRBV2 to TRBJ2-5; a possible D gene is TRBD1 (5 bases). The ends were cut back, 9 bases at V and 4 bases at J, with 12 bases in the middle. Looked up from germline, CDR1 is SNHLY and CDR2 is FYNNEI. This CDR3 spans 12 amino acids. This chain's CDR3 is CASSGQGETQYF. Here the CDR3 DNA reads TGTGCCAGTTCAGGGCAGGGAGAGACCCAGTACTTC. Complete variable domain (other parts from reference TRBV2 and TRBJ2-5): EPEVTQTPSHQVTQMGQEVILRCVPISNHLYFYWYRQILGQKVEFLVSFYNNEISEKSEIFDDQFSVERPDGSNFTLKIRSTKLEDSAMYFCASSGQGETQYFGPGTRLLVL.

This clonotype was observed a few times. J is TRBJ1-1 and V is TRBV11-2, with TRBD1 identical over 7 bases. CDR3 length: 13 amino acids. V gave up 5 bases and J gave up 13 bases; unmatched junction bases: 13. CDR1 and CDR2 (germline): SGHAT, FQNNGV. The CDR3 protein is CASSVTGVTVNFF. In DNA form, the CDR3 reads TGTGCCAGCAGCGTAACAGGGGTGACGGTGAATTTCTTT. The complete variable domain, with remaining parts taken from reference TRBV11-2 and TRBJ1-1, reads EAGVAQSPRYKIIEKRQSVAFWCNPISGHATLYWYQQILGQGPKLLIQFQNNGVVDDSQLPKDRFSAERLKGVDSTLKIQPAKLEDSAVYLCASSVTGVTVNFFGQGTRLTVV.

This clonotype was picked up many times. The rearrangement links TRBV3-1 to TRBJ2-5; TRBD1 aligns across 12 bases. With V trimmed by 2 bases and J by 4 bases, 2 bases remained unmatched. The CDR3 is 15 amino acids. Germline assignment: CDR1 LGHDT and CDR2 YNNKEL (reference sequence). CDR3 sequence reads: CASSQRDRGPETQYF. The CDR3 region has the DNA TGTGCCAGCAGCCAAAGGGACAGGGGGCCAGAGACCCAGTACTTC.

This chain connects TRBV20-1 to TRBJ1-2, with a tentative D call TRBD1 (5 bases). Per the germline V gene, CDR1 is DFQATT and CDR2 is SNEGSKA (reference sequence). V lost 6 bases and J 1 base, leaving 15 bases between the germline ends. The CDR3 has 14 residues. This chain's CDR3 is CSAPGDGRNYGYTF. CDR3 bases: TGCAGTGCACCGGGGGACGGCCGTAACTATGGCTACACCTTC.

The table lists this clonotype with a few counts. CDR3 protein: CASSPLTGTGGRIQHF. Here the CDR3 DNA reads TGTGCCAGCAGTCCCCTTACCGGGACAGGCGGGCGGATCCAGCATTTT. The chain carries TRBV28 and TRBJ1-5; 8 nucleotides align to TRBD1. CDR1 is MDHEN and CDR2 is SYDVKM in the germline V gene. The CDR3 length is 16 residues. V shed 5 bases and J 12 bases; nucleotides not matched to a gene: 18.

This clonotype was observed a handful of times. This chain connects TRBV11-2 to TRBJ2-7; D gene unclear. From germline, CDR1 is SGHAT and CDR2 FQNNGV. V was shortened by 5 bases and J by 2 bases, with 13 bases between the two germline ends. This CDR3 region has 14 residues. CDR3 sequence: CASSAALIPYEQYF. The CDR3 DNA reads TGTGCCAGCAGCGCAGCTTTGATACCCTACGAGCAGTACTTC.

This clonotype has more than one count but fewer than ten. The chain carries TRBV25-1 and TRBJ2-7; perhaps TRBD1 as D (7 bases). The germline V gene has CDR1 MGHDK and CDR2 SYGVNS. Trimming removed 6 bases at V and 5 bases at J, with 20 bases between. The CDR3 is 15 amino acids. DNA of the CDR3: TGTGCCAGCAGGACCGGGGGCGGGCAGGGGGACGAGCAGTACTTC. It specifies CASRTGGGQGDEQYF.

The V and J genes are TRBV27 and TRBJ1-4; the match to TRBD1 covers 10 bases. Looked up from germline, CDR1 is MNHEY and CDR2 is SMNVEV (reference sequence). V dropped 0 bases and J dropped 7; count of bases not matched to a gene: 5. CDR3 length: 16 amino acids. The CDR3 loop reads CASSLSDGTGVEKLFF. For the CDR3, the DNA is TGTGCCAGCAGTTTATCGGATGGGACAGGGGTTGAAAAACTGTTTTTT.

The table lists this clonotype with a few counts. V and J are TRBV20-1 and TRBJ1-3, with no clear D. Germline CDR1 and CDR2: DFQATT and SNEGSKA (reference sequence). CDR3 size: 12 residues. Trimming stripped 5 bases from V and 0 bases from J, with 5 bases between. The CDR3: CSALGSGNTIYF. CDR3 nucleotide sequence: TGCAGTGCTCTGGGCTCTGGAAACACCATATATTTT.

In this sample, this clonotype turned up many times. The rearrangement joins TRBV5-1 to TRBJ2-3; D perhaps matches TRBD2 (5 bases). Germline V gene sequence: CDR1 SGHRS, CDR2 YFSETQ. This CDR3 is built from 13 residues. The V and J ends lost 6 bases and 2 bases respectively, with 10 bases between them. CDR3 bases: TGCGCCAGCAACTCCGGGGACACAGATACGCAGTATTTT. This gives the protein CASNSGDTDTQYF.